This record concerns one TCR beta chain sequence. Its antigen is not identified. This sample stems from a study of regulatory T cells in long-lasting Graves disease. Findings and limits, study-wide: TRBV28, TRBJ1-2 and TRBJ2-5 were favored in persistent disease.

Both iRepertoire HTBI primers and Arm-PCR of CDR3 regions were used to build the TCR beta libraries. Original processing methods: Samples revealed about 63 TRBV and over twelve TRBJ segments. TCRdb redid the calling of the multiplex PCR reads with MiXCR, one entry per CDR3 protein. TCRdb assigned the V and J calls; the authors' analysis was not used. This table has 650,000 to 850,000 distinct CDR3 sequences, approximately 29% appearing once. Germline V gene lookup returns CDR1 LNHDA and CDR2 SQIVND (reference sequence). The CDR3 contains 16 residues. V dropped 3 bases and J dropped 0 bases, with 14 bases sitting between them. This sample's time point: persistent/refractory GD, antithyroid drugs over 5 years with positive TRAb. TCR sequences were obtained from RNA taken from PBMCs. Recruitment took place at an endocrinology department in Xi'an, China.

The chain employs TRBV19 and TRBJ1-2; D might be TRBD1 (5 bases). The sample consisted of peripheral blood mononuclear cells (PBMCs), taken when the disease was refractory, from a patient treated with antithyroid drugs. The source of this sequence is a female donor with Graves disease. In DNA form, the CDR3 reads TGTGCCAGTAGTATCTCGGACAAGACAGCTAACTATGGCTACACCTTC. Encoded protein: CASSISDKTANYGYTF.